Sequencing of this TCR beta chain was carried out in a study of blood T cell repertoires in COVID-19. Study in general: The cDNA or gDNA used as material had been derived from T cells, B-cell-depleted T cells, or PBMCs.

The assay was immunoSEQ multiplex PCR, and TCRdb's table has in-frame clones only and misses some. The sample lists about 180,000 clones, approximately 84% seen once, with approximately 5.1% in the top ten. The trim removed 5 bases at V and 3 bases at J, leaving 6 bases unmatched. The CDR3 totals 14 residues. In germline, CDR1 is LGHDT, CDR2 YNNKEL (reference sequence). The receptor comes from a woman aged 40 to 50 with acute COVID-19. This chain connects TRBV3-1 (or the pseudogene TRBV3-2) to TRBJ1-1; 7 bases align to TRBD1. The material sequenced was PBMCs or T cells enriched from blood (not recorded which). The CDR3 spells CASSIRGHDTEAFF. CDR3 DNA sequence: TGTGCCAGCAGCATTAGGGGGCATGACACTGAAGCTTTCTTT.